This T cell receptor beta chain was captured in a study of identical twins. Study-level points and caveats: Where out-of-frame alpha sequences were twin-shared, they showed excess low generation probability. Partly confounded zero-insertion analyses could result from invariant MAIT and iNKT cells.

TCRdb recomputed calls from the 5' RACE reads with MiXCR, one row per CDR3 protein. The sample consists of more than 400,000 distinct CDR3 sequences, roughly 15% of them appearing once. The CDR3 consists of 15 residues. Trimming took 0 bases from V and 2 from J, leaving 11 bases between them. Per germline, CDR1 SGHRS and CDR2 YFSETQ. Many counts were recorded for this clonotype. Its antigen is not known. These sequences were also reported in another study, on yellow fever vaccine responses in identical twins. That work states: Reported findings indicate that twins' vaccine T cell responses seemed partially convergent, partially personalized.

The sequencing input was CD4+ T cells sorted from blood. The chain combines TRBV5-1 with TRBJ2-5; D unclear. The origin of this receptor is a woman between 18 and 30 years old in good health. CDR3: CASSLVGLGQETQYF. In DNA form, the CDR3 reads TGCGCCAGCAGCTTGGTGGGGTTAGGACAAGAGACCCAGTACTTC.